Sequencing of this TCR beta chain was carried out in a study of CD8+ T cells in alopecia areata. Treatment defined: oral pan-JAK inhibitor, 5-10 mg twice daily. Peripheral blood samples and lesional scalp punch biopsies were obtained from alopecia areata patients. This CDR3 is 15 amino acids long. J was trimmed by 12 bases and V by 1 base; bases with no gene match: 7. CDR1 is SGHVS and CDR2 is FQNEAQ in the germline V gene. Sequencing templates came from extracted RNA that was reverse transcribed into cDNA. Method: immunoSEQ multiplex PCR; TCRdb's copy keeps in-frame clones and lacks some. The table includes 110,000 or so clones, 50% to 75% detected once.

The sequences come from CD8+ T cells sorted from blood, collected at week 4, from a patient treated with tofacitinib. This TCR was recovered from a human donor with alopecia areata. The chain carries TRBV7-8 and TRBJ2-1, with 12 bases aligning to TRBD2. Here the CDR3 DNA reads TGTGCCAGCAGCTTAGGGGCTAGCGGGGGGGCCGGGCAGTTCTTC. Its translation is CASSLGASGGAGQFF.